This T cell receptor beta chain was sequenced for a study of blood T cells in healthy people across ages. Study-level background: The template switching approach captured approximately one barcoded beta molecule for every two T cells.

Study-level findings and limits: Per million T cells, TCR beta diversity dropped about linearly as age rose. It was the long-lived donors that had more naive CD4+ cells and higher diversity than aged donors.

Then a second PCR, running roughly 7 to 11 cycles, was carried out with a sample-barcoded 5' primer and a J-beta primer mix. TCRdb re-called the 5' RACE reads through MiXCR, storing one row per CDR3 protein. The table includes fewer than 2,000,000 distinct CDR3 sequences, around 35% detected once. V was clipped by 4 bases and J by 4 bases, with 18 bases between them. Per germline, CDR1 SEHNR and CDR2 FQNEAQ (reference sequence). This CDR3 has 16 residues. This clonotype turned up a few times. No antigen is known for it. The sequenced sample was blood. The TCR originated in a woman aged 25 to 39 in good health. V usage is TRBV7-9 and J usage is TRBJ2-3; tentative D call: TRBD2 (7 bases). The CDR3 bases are TGTGCCAGCAGCTCAGAGGTGGGGCGGGGGCCAGATACGCAGTATTTT. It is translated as CASSSEVGRGPDTQYF.